In this sample, the clone carrying this T cell receptor (beta chain) turned up a few times. The antigen remains unidentified. These data originate in a study of T cell repertoires in cytomegalovirus infection. The study's findings and limits: Dominant in the ex vivo response were TCR beta clonotypes restricted by HLA-C and specific for CMV.

Germline V gene data show CDR1 as SQVTM and CDR2 as ANQGSEA. Trimming stripped 7 bases from V and 3 bases from J, with 15 bases between. The CDR3 has 13 residues. TCRdb re-called the reads through MiXCR, storing one row per CDR3 protein. The sample yields around 230,000 distinct CDR3 sequences, 6.5% seen once. V and J are TRBV29-1 and TRBJ1-2; D is unclear. Sequenced material: PBMCs. The clonotype comes from a human donor in good health (CMV status not recorded). Some clones in this sample may be carry-over from other donors' samples. The CDR3 DNA is TGCAGCGCATGGGTGGGCCAGGACTATGGCTACACCTTC. Translated: CSAWVGQDYGYTF. The full variable domain, completed using reference TRBV29-1 and TRBJ1-2, is SAVISQKPSRDICQRGTSLTIQCQVDSQVTMMFWYRQQPGQSLTLIATANQGSEATYESGFVIDKFPISRPNLTFSTLTVSNMSPEDSSIYLCSAWVGQDYGYTFGSGTRLTVV.